This T cell receptor beta chain was profiled in a study of cytomegalovirus exposure and HLA in healthy donors. Germline V gives CDR1 MGHRA, CDR2 YSYEKL. The trim removed 0 bases at V and 10 bases at J, leaving 9 bases unmatched. The CDR3 loop spans 15 amino acids. Only one count was recorded for this clone. PCR involved 60 Vbeta and 13 Jbeta primers. Repertoires were generated with immunoSEQ multiplex PCR, while TCRdb's copy carries only in-frame clones and drops some. The sample lists 75,000 to 100,000 clones; around 79% were seen once. The specimen was PBMCs. V usage is TRBV4-1 and J usage is TRBJ2-1; TRBD1 aligns across 7 bases. This TCR was recovered from a woman in her 70s in good health and CMV-seropositive. Here the CDR3 reads CASSQDGEGAEEQFF. The CDR3 nucleotides read TGCGCCAGCAGCCAAGATGGCGAGGGGGCAGAGGAGCAGTTCTTC.